This record looks at one T cell receptor (beta chain) sequence and its context. Antigen specificity is unknown. There are 17 residues in the CDR3. The V end lost 6 bases, the J end lost 2 bases, and 20 bases lay between the germline ends. CDR1 and CDR2 (germline): MNHEY, SVGEGT. This record belongs to a study of response to subunit inactivated influenza vaccine. General observations from the study: A suggestion made by the authors is that each seasonal influenza vaccination recruits few new T cells.

In TCRdb, the RT-PCR reads were re-called with MiXCR into one record per CDR3 protein. This table holds 280,000 or so distinct CDR3 sequences, around a fifth found once. V and J are TRBV6-2 or TRBV6-3 and TRBJ2-4; D might be TRBD1 (6 bases). This receptor was taken from a man between 50 and 69 years old who received an inactivated influenza vaccine. The sample in question was PBMCs from blood, obtained about 20 months after vaccination. CDR3 sequence: CASRSADRLFSKNIQYF. CDR3 sequence (DNA): TGTGCCAGCAGATCCGCAGACAGGCTCTTCTCCAAAAACATTCAGTACTTC.